This is a list of T cell receptor beta chains from one sample in a study of shared clonotypes between healthy human individuals. TCRdb's copy holds only in-frame clones and misses some; the assay was immunoSEQ multiplex PCR. The sample holds around 700,000 clones, over 65% seen once. The sequencing input was memory CD4+ T cells sorted from blood. All receptors derive from a woman in her twenties or thirties in good health. Both conserved end residues are part of each CDR3. D genes are given only for firm matches. Clone size is given for some rows only: seen once, a few or many times, or a class if the clone is expanded.

V gene: TRBV14; clone size: NA; D gene: NA; J gene: TRBJ2-7; CDR3 DNA: TGTGCCAGCAGCCAAGATTATGATTTCGGCTGGGGTCCTGGCTACGAGCAGTACTTC; CDR3 protein: CASSQDYDFGWGPGYEQYF
V gene: TRBV7-9; clone size: NA; D gene: TRBD1; J gene: TRBJ2-1; CDR3 DNA: TGTGCCAGCAGCTTAGTTGAGGCCAGGGGGAAATTCTACAATGAGCAGTTCTTC; CDR3 protein: CASSLVEARGKFYNEQFF
V gene: TRBV28; clone size: NA; D gene: NA; J gene: TRBJ2-3; CDR3 DNA: TGTGCCAGCAGTTTATACGGCGGGACCCCCACAGATACGCAGTATTTT; CDR3 protein: CASSLYGGTPTDTQYF
V gene: TRBV21-1; clone size: NA; D gene: NA; J gene: TRBJ2-3; CDR3 DNA: TGTGCCAGCAGCAATCGAGACGGGGGGATTCCCCTGGAATCAGATACGCAGTATTTT; CDR3 protein: CASSNRDGGIPLESDTQYF
V gene: TRBV6-5; clone size: NA; D gene: NA; J gene: TRBJ1-3; CDR3 DNA: TGTGCCAGCAGTTACGGTTACGGATCTGGAAACACCATATATTTT; CDR3 protein: CASSYGYGSGNTIYF
V gene: TRBV21-1; clone size: NA; D gene: NA; J gene: TRBJ2-2; CDR3 DNA: TGTGCCAGCACTCGCCGGGGACAGCACTACACCGGGGAGCTGTTTTTT; CDR3 protein: CASTRRGQHYTGELFF
V gene: TRBV6-1; clone size: few; D gene: TRBD2; J gene: TRBJ2-7; CDR3 DNA: TGTGCCAGCAGTGAGATAGCGGGTTTTTACGCCGAGCAGTACTTC; CDR3 protein: CASSEIAGFYAEQYF
V gene: TRBV6-1; clone size: NA; D gene: NA; J gene: TRBJ2-1; CDR3 DNA: TGTGCCAGCACCCGGACTGATGACAATGAGCAGTTCTTC; CDR3 protein: CASTRTDDNEQFF
V gene: TRBV6-5; clone size: few; D gene: TRBD1; J gene: TRBJ1-4; CDR3 DNA: TGTGCCAGCAGTTGGGACAGGGGGGTCAATGAAAAACTGTTTTTT; CDR3 protein: CASSWDRGVNEKLFF
V gene: TRBV28; clone size: few; D gene: NA; J gene: TRBJ2-1; CDR3 DNA: TGTGCCACTCAACGACAGATTCATGTAGACAATGAGCAGTTCTTC; CDR3 protein: CATQRQIHVDNEQFF
V gene: TRBV5-5; clone size: once; D gene: TRBD2; J gene: TRBJ2-7; CDR3 DNA: TGTGCCAGCAGCTTGGGACTAGCGGGAAGATACGAGCAGTACTTC; CDR3 protein: CASSLGLAGRYEQYF
V gene: TRBV9; clone size: NA; D gene: NA; J gene: TRBJ1-5; CDR3 DNA: TGTGCCAGCAGCCCAACATCGGAGGGTTCCCAGCCCCAGCATTTT; CDR3 protein: CASSPTSEGSQPQHF
V gene: TRBV28; clone size: NA; D gene: NA; J gene: TRBJ1-3; CDR3 DNA: TGTGCCAGCACCCCGCGGGGGGCAGTAAACACCATATATTTT; CDR3 protein: CASTPRGAVNTIYF